This T cell receptor beta chain originates from a study of molecular identifiers for immune sequencing clone quantification (dated by TCRdb to 2016 to 2019). Notes on the research overall: For a replicate experiment, the RNA from either roughly 18,000 or 92,000 naive CD8 T cells was divided into five aliquots, and four of those aliquots went on to sequencing. The study was a methods study using CD8 T cells to benchmark molecular-identifier clustering-based TCR repertoire sequencing (MIDCIRS) and TCR RNA copy counting.

Libraries of naive CD8 T cells were built from anywhere between about 18,000 and 1,000,000 sorted cells, with 10%, 30% or 50% of the purified RNA used. On a BD FACSAria II, naive CD8 T cells were FACS-sorted as CD8+CD4-CCR7+CD45RA+ and collected into RLT Plus buffer. To test detection sensitivity, Jurkat RNA equal to approximately 10 TCR copies was added to samples of roughly 18,000-1,000,000 naive CD8 T cells. CD8 T cells were enriched using RosetteSep CD8+ T Cell Enrichment Cocktail and Ficoll-Paque, and the enriched cells then underwent ACK red cell lysis. The library was made by PCR. Sequenced on an Illumina HiSeq 4000. Bulk TCR libraries were generated as previously described, with the TCR primers listed in Table S5 used. Total RNA was purified with the Qiagen AllPrep DNA/RNA kit. Before any analysis, reads coming from multiple sequencing runs of the same library were combined into one pool. The study's processing was this. Only reads with exact TCR constant sequence were kept, trimmed to 150 nt, and grouped by their 12-nt molecular barcodes. Reads in each barcode group were sub-clustered using a 15% Levenshtein threshold, and a quality-weighted consensus sequence was built for each RNA molecule. Non-functional sequences were removed, as were lower-count sequences one edit away from another. Barcode sub-clusters with fewer than 20% of the maximum read count were removed, based on fitting two negative binomial distributions. Clones were called with MiXCR by TCRdb after fastp trimmed the public reads at Q25, and only in-frame beta chains were retained. Identical CDR3 proteins give one entry, which carries the most common genes and DNA. The V and J calls come from TCRdb's annotation, not from the publication. In this sample the table shows a few hundred thousand distinct CDR3 sequences, 20% to 25% of which occur a single time. The top ten clonotypes cover approximately 0.84% of the sample.

As regards this clonotype: No cognate antigen has been identified for it. Base qualities are missing; no much larger clone stands one base away.

From the cysteine through the phenylalanine, the CDR3 covers 17 amino acids. Of the read, only the CDR3 DNA is kept; its 51 bases are in frame from base 1. Trimming costs V 1 base and J 5 bases, and their ends lie 18 bases apart. Taken from the germline V gene, the CDR1 and CDR2 loops are SGHAT and FQNNGV. Broad study findings and their caveats: Modeling gave about 3.2 recovered TCR RNA copies per cell versus 7.5 to 10 by digital PCR, implying about 30% capture efficiency. The naive libraries included spiked-in Jurkat TCR RNA (around nine copies' worth), and this Jurkat TCR RNA is not part of the donor repertoire. In CMV-specific effector cells, clones with more than 20 RNA copies accounted for over 97% of molecules, whereas in naive cells such clones accounted for under 1%. Even against a background of 800,000 to 1,000,000 naive CD8 T cells, spiked-in Jurkat TCR RNA amounting to a single cell's worth was reported to be detectable. Without barcode sub-clustering, chimeric consensus sequences inflated TCR diversity; chimeras reached as high as 47%. Highly expanded clone sizes could be underestimated because identical TCR molecules may share a barcode.

Recombination joined TRBV11-2 with TRBJ2-4, with a weak D call of TRBD1 (5 bases match). The TCR sequence derives from a human donor in good health. Some libraries in this study had Jurkat cell RNA spiked in. The material sequenced was naive CD8+ T cells from blood, with Jurkat cell RNA spiked in. The sample's cell subset or site label, decoded: FACS-sorted CD8+CD4-CCR7+CD45RA+ naive T cells. CDR3 reads: CASSLVAGRKIQNIQYF. The nucleotide sequence reads as follows: TGTGCCAGCAGCTTAGTAGCAGGGCGGAAAATTCAAAACATTCAGTACTTC.